The sample holds a few counts of the clone carrying this TCR beta chain. A read error may explain this, as a much larger clone is one base away. This specimen belongs to a study of blood T cell repertoires in COVID-19. As for the study in general: Material from acute and convalescent COVID-19 was sourced from the United States, Italy and Spain. T cells, B-cell-depleted T cells, or PBMCs supplied cDNA or gDNA.

As handled by the study authors: Counts of nucleated cells, estimated from reference gene primer amplification, were obtained. TCRdb's copy holds only in-frame clones and misses some; the assay was immunoSEQ multiplex PCR. D and trimming come from the DNA, and the V and J calls and clone size come from that table. The table includes 200,000 to 250,000 clones, about nine tenths detected once. CDR1 is MRHNA, CDR2 SNTAGT, per germline. The CDR3 loop spans 18 amino acids. J is TRBJ2-2 and V is TRBV6-4, with 9 bases aligning to TRBD2. This clonotype was obtained from a man aged 50 or older with COVID-19, enrolled during active disease. The specimen sequenced was peripheral blood. In DNA, the CDR3 is TGTGCCCGCAGTGCGAATGACGCGGGGGGGCAGAACACCGGGGAGCTGTTTTTT. Its protein product is CARSANDAGGQNTGELFF.